This T cell receptor (beta chain) derives from a study of T cells expressing NK-cell markers. This CDR3 region has 15 residues. Germline assignment: CDR1 SGDLS and CDR2 YYNGEE. TCRdb reworked the 5' RACE reads into one entry per CDR3 protein, no DNA. Here the sample table reports 500,000 to 700,000 distinct CDR3 sequences. This receptor was taken from a man aged 18 to 35 in good health. The V gene is TRBV9, the J gene TRBJ2-5. Sequencing was done on a sample of blood T cells: a sorted CD56 or NKG2C T cell subset, CD4+ or CD8+ T cells, or bulk PBMC T cells (not recorded which). The CDR3 protein is CASSANGGYQETQYF. Using reference TRBV9 and TRBJ2-5 for the parts outside the CDR3, the full variable domain is DSGVTQTPKHLITATGQRVTLRCSPRSGDLSVYWYQQSLDQGLQFLIQYYNGEERAKGNILERFSAQQFPDLHSELNLSSLELGDSALYFCASSANGGYQETQYFGPGTRLLVL.